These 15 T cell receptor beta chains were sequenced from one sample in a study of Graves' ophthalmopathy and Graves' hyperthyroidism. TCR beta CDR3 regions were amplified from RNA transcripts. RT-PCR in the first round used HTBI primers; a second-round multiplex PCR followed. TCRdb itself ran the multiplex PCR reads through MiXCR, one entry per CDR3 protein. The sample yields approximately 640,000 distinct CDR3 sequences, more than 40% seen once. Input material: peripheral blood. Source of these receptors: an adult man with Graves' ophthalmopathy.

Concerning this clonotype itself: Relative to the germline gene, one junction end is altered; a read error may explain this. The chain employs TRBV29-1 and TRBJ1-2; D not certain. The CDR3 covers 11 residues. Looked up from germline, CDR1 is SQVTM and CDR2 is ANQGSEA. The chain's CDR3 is CAWRDSWGYTF. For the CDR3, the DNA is TGTGCCTGGAGAGATTCGTGGGGCTACACCTTC. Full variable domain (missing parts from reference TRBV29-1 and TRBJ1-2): SAVISQKPSRDICQRGTSLTIQCQVDSQVTMMFWYRQQPGQSLTLIATANQGSEATYESGFVIDKFPISRPNLTFSTLTVSNMSPEDSSIYLCAWRDSWGYTFGSGTRLTVV.

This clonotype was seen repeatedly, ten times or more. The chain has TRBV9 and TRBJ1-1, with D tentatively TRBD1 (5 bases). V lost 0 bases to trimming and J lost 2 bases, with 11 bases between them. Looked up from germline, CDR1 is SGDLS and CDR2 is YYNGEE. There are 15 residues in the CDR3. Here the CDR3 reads CASSVAGAANTEAFF. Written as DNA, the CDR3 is TGTGCCAGCAGCGTAGCTGGGGCAGCAAACACTGAAGCTTTCTTT.

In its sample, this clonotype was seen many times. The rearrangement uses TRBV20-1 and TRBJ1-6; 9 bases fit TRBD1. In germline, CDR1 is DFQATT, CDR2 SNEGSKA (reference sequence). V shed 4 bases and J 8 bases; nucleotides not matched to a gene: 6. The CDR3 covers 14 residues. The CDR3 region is CSAKPGQGDSPLHF. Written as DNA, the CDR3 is TGCAGTGCTAAGCCGGGACAGGGAGATTCACCCCTCCACTTT.

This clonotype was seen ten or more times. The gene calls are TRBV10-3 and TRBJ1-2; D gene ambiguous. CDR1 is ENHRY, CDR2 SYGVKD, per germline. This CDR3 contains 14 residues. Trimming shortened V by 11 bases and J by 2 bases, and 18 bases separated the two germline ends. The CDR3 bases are TGTGCCTCTACGTCGACAAGCCTGAACTATGGCTACACCTTC. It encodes CASTSTSLNYGYTF.

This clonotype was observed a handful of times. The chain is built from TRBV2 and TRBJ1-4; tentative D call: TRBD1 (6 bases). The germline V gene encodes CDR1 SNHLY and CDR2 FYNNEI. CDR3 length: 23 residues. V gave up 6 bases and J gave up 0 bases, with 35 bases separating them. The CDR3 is CASSLGQGYGRIETKATNEKLFF. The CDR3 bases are TGTGCCAGCAGCTTAGGCCAGGGGTACGGACGTATTGAGACAAAAGCAACTAATGAAAAACTGTTTTTT.

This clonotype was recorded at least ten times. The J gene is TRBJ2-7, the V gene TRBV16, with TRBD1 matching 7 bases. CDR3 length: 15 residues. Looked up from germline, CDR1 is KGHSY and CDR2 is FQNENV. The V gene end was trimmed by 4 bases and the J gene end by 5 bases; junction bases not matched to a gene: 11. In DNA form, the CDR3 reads TGTGCCAGCAGCCCAATCGATCCAGGGGGTGACGAGCAGTACTTC. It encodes CASSPIDPGGDEQYF.

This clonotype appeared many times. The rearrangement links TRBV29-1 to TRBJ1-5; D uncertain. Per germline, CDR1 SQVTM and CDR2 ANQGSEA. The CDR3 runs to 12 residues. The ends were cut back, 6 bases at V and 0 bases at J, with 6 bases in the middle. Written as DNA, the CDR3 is TGCAGCGTCGCGAATAGCAATCAGCCCCAGCATTTT. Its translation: CSVANSNQPQHF.

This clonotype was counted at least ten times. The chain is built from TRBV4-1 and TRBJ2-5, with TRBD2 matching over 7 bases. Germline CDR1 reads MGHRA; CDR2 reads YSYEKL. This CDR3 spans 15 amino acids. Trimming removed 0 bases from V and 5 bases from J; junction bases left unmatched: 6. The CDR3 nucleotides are TGCGCCAGCAGCCAAGAAGAGGGAGGGCGTGAGACCCAGTACTTC. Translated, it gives CASSQEEGGRETQYF.

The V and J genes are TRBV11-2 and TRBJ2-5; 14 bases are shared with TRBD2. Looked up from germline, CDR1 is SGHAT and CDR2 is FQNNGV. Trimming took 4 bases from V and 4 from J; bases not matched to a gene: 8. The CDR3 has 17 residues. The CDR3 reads CASSSSRTSGRIETQYF. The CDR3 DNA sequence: TGTGCCAGCAGCTCCTCGAGGACTAGCGGGAGGATAGAGACCCAGTACTTC. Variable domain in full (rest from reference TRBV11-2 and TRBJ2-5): EAGVAQSPRYKIIEKRQSVAFWCNPISGHATLYWYQQILGQGPKLLIQFQNNGVVDDSQLPKDRFSAERLKGVDSTLKIQPAKLEDSAVYLCASSSSRTSGRIETQYFGPGTRLLVL.

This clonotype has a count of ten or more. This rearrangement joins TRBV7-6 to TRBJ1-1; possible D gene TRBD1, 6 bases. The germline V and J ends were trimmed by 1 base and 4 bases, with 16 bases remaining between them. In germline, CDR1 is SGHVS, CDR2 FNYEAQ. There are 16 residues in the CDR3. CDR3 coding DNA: TGTGCCAGCAGCTTAGGGAACAGGAGGGGGTCCACTGAAGCTTTCTTT. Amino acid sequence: CASSLGNRRGSTEAFF.

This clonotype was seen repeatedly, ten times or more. CDR3 loop: CSARDGTTNEKLFF. DNA for the CDR3: TGCAGTGCTAGAGATGGCACGACTAATGAAAAACTGTTTTTT. This sequence joins TRBV20-1 and TRBJ1-4; D gene unclear. This CDR3 is built from 14 residues. The V gene's germline CDR1 is DFQATT and CDR2 SNEGSKA (reference sequence). Trimming pared 0 bases from V and 2 bases from J, leaving 7 bases between.

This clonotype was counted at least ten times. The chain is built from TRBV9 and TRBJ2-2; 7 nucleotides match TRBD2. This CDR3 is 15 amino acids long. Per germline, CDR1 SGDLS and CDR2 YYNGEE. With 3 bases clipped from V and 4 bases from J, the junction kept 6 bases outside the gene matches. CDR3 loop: CASSGRRETTGELFF. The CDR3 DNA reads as TGTGCCAGCAGCGGAAGGCGGGAGACCACCGGGGAGCTGTTTTTT.

The CDR3, as DNA: TGTGCCAGCAGCTTGGAGGGGCGCGACTACGAGCAGTACTTC. Translated: CASSLEGRDYEQYF. This rearrangement joins TRBV5-8 to TRBJ2-7, with a possible D match to TRBD1 (5 bases). CDR1 and CDR2 (germline): SGHTS, YDEGEE. CDR3 length: 14 residues. Between the trimmed V and J ends, which lost 0 bases and 3 bases, there was a span of 10 bases.

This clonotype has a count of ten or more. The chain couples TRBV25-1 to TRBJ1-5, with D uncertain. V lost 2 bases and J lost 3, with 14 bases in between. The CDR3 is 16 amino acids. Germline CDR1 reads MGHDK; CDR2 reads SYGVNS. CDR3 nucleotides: TGTGCCAGCAGTGAAAGTAGGTCCGGGTACAATCAGCCCCAGCATTTT. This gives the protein CASSESRSGYNQPQHF.

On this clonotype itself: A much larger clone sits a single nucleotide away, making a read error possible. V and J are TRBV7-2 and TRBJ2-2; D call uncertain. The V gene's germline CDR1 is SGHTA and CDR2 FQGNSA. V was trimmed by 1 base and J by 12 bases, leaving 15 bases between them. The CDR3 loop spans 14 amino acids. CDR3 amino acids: CASSLGRLSEKLFF. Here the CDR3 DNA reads TGTGCCAGCAGCTTAGGTCGACTGTCAGAAAAGCTGTTTTTT.